These 3 T cell receptor beta chains were sequenced from one sample in a study of blood T cell repertoires in COVID-19. Sequencing was performed with immunoSEQ multiplex PCR; in TCRdb, only in-frame clones are kept and a portion is missing. The sample yields 100,000 to 150,000 clones, roughly 85% seen once. What was sequenced was peripheral blood. The receptors come from a man aged 35-49 years with acute or convalescent COVID-19.

The chain joins TRBV6-6 to TRBJ2-1; 7 bases map to TRBD2. V dropped 2 bases and J dropped 7; count of bases not matched to a gene: 8. Germline V CDR1 and CDR2: MNHNY, SVGAGI (reference sequence). The CDR3 length is 15 residues. The CDR3 reads CASSYRGEGTNEQFF. The CDR3 DNA is TGTGCCAGCAGTTACCGGGGGGAGGGGACTAATGAGCAGTTCTTC.

In its sample, this clone was seen a few times. The chain combines TRBV10-3 with TRBJ1-5; D gene uncertain. Germline V CDR1 and CDR2: ENHRY, SYGVKD. The length of the CDR3 is 15 residues. Trimming took 11 bases from V and 0 from J, leaving 17 bases between them. Here the CDR3 reads CAPREVPVSNQPQHF. CDR3 nucleotides: TGTGCCCCGCGGGAAGTACCAGTTAGCAATCAGCCCCAGCATTTT.

The chain couples TRBV5-1 to TRBJ1-6, with TRBD1 matching 9 bases. CDR3 length: 15 amino acids. Unmatched junction bases numbered 8, after V lost 4 bases and J lost 9 bases. Germline lookup yields CDR1 SGHRS and CDR2 YFSETQ. The CDR3 DNA sequence: TGCGCCAGCAGCACTCTGGGACAGGGTGTTTCACCCCTCCACTTT. This sequence encodes CASSTLGQGVSPLHF.